This T cell receptor beta chain derives from a study of regulatory T cells in long-lasting Graves disease. The germline V gene has CDR1 MNHEY and CDR2 SMNVEV (reference sequence). This CDR3 is 15 amino acids long. V was clipped by 5 bases and J by 4 bases; unmatched bases: 7. Time point described: persistent/refractory GD, antithyroid drugs over 5 years with positive TRAb. From RNA extracted from PBMCs, the TCR library was made. Construction of the TCR beta libraries employed iRepertoire HTBI primers in conjunction with Arm-PCR of CDR3 regions. Using its own MiXCR run on the multiplex PCR reads, TCRdb lists one record per CDR3 protein. The repertoire holds around 430,000 distinct CDR3 sequences, around a fifth seen once, with 13% in the top ten. This clonotype has a handful of counts. Its antigen is still unknown. Regarding the study as a whole: TRBV28 was favored in persistent disease, as were TRBJ1-2 and TRBJ2-5.

The V gene is TRBV27, the J gene TRBJ1-4, with 7 bases aligning to TRBD1. The sequenced sample was peripheral blood mononuclear cells (PBMCs), obtained when the disease was refractory, from a patient treated with antithyroid drugs. This clonotype originated in a female donor with Graves disease. The CDR3 coding sequence is TGTGCCAGCAGTACCGACAGGGCTATTAATGAAAAACTGTTTTTT. Translation: CASSTDRAINEKLFF.